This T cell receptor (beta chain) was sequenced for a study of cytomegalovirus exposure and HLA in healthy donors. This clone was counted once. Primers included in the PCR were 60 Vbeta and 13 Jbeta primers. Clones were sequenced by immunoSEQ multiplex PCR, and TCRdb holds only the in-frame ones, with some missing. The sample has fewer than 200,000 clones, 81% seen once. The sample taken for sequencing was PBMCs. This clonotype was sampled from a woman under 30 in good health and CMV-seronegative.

CDR3 residues: CASSPGQGSDTQYF. The CDR3 nucleotides are TGTGCCAGCAGTCCGGGACAGGGTTCGGATACGCAGTATTTT. The J gene is TRBJ2-3, the V gene TRBV6-1; 9 bases align to TRBD1. Germline lookup yields CDR1 MNHNS and CDR2 SASEGT. Trimming took 5 bases from V and 6 from J; bases not matched to a gene: 6. The CDR3 is made up of 14 amino acids.